A selection of T cell receptor beta chains follows, all from one sample in a study of cytomegalovirus exposure and HLA in healthy donors. Method: immunoSEQ multiplex PCR; TCRdb's copy keeps in-frame clones and lacks some. Among approximately 170,000 clones listed, about 64% were seen once. Sequencing was done on a sample of PBMCs. These receptors were collected from a man in his fifties in good health and CMV-seronegative. The CDR3 runs from the conserved cysteine through the conserved F or W. D genes are given only for firm matches. Some rows mark clone size as missing; the rest say once, few, many or name a class of expanded clone.

v_call: TRBV14; j_call: TRBJ2-3; clone_size: .; d_call: TRBD2; cdr3_nt: TGTGCCAGCAGGCCCGGACTAGCTACAGATACGCAGTATTTT; cdr3_aa: CASRPGLATDTQYF
v_call: TRBV7-9; j_call: TRBJ1-1; clone_size: .; d_call: .; cdr3_nt: TGTGCCAGCAGCTCCCAGGGTTTCGAAGCTTTCTTT; cdr3_aa: CASSSQGFEAFF
v_call: TRBV9; j_call: TRBJ2-3; clone_size: .; d_call: .; cdr3_nt: TGTGCCAGCAGCCCACAGTGGCAGGGTCCAAGCACAGATACGCAGTATTTT; cdr3_aa: CASSPQWQGPSTDTQYF
v_call: TRBV15; j_call: TRBJ1-1; clone_size: .; d_call: TRBD1; cdr3_nt: TGTGCCACCAGCTTAGGGGGCGCGGATACTGAAGCTTTCTTT; cdr3_aa: CATSLGGADTEAFF
v_call: TRBV14; j_call: TRBJ1-2; clone_size: .; d_call: .; cdr3_nt: TGTGCCAGCAGCCAAGATATCGGAGGTTGGGGCTACACCTTC; cdr3_aa: CASSQDIGGWGYTF
v_call: TRBV10-1; j_call: TRBJ1-5; clone_size: .; d_call: TRBD1; cdr3_nt: TGCGCCAGCAGTGTCGAGAGACAGGGTAAGAATCAGCCCCAGCATTTT; cdr3_aa: CASSVERQGKNQPQHF
v_call: TRBV10-2; j_call: TRBJ1-1; clone_size: few; d_call: TRBD1; cdr3_nt: TGCGCCAGCAAGGACAGGGTGAACACTGAAGCTTTCTTT; cdr3_aa: CASKDRVNTEAFF
v_call: TRBV18; j_call: TRBJ2-7; clone_size: .; d_call: TRBD1; cdr3_nt: TGTGCCAGCTCCCGAGGGACAGGGTTCGAGCAGTACTTC; cdr3_aa: CASSRGTGFEQYF
v_call: TRBV27; j_call: TRBJ1-6; clone_size: few; d_call: .; cdr3_nt: TGTGCCAGCCGCTCCCGTGCCAGGGTGAACTCACCCCTCCACTTT; cdr3_aa: CASRSRARVNSPLHF
v_call: TRBV25-1; j_call: TRBJ1-2; clone_size: .; d_call: TRBD1; cdr3_nt: TGTGCCAGCAGTGATTTGAAAACAGGGGGAGGGATAAACTATGGCTACACCTTC; cdr3_aa: CASSDLKTGGGINYGYTF
v_call: TRBV6-6; j_call: TRBJ2-7; clone_size: few; d_call: .; cdr3_nt: TGTGCCAGCAGACACCCCGGAGGACAGAACTACGAGCAGTACTTC; cdr3_aa: CASRHPGGQNYEQYF
v_call: TRBV2; j_call: TRBJ1-2; clone_size: once; d_call: .; cdr3_nt: TGTGCCAGCAGCAACAGCCCAACCCCTTTTTATGGCTACACCTTC; cdr3_aa: CASSNSPTPFYGYTF
v_call: TRBV19; j_call: TRBJ2-3; clone_size: .; d_call: .; cdr3_nt: TGTGCCAGTAGTGATATGGGGTGGGGGGTGGCGGATACGCAGTATTTT; cdr3_aa: CASSDMGWGVADTQYF
v_call: TRBV28; j_call: TRBJ2-3; clone_size: few; d_call: TRBD1; cdr3_nt: TGTGCCAGCAGTCGAGGGACAGTTTCTTCCACAGATACGCAGTATTTT; cdr3_aa: CASSRGTVSSTDTQYF
v_call: TRBV19; j_call: TRBJ1-4; clone_size: .; d_call: .; cdr3_nt: TGTGCCAGTAGTATGAGAGGAGGTAATGAAAAACTGTTTTTT; cdr3_aa: CASSMRGGNEKLFF
v_call: TRBV13; j_call: TRBJ1-1; clone_size: once; d_call: TRBD1; cdr3_nt: TGTGCCAGCAGCCCGAGGACAGGGGGCCTTAACACTGAAGCTTTCTTT; cdr3_aa: CASSPRTGGLNTEAFF
v_call: TRBV5-1; j_call: TRBJ2-3; clone_size: once; d_call: TRBD2; cdr3_nt: TGCGCCAGCAGCTTGGTCGCTAGCGGGGGAGTAGGCACAGATACGCAGTATTTT; cdr3_aa: CASSLVASGGVGTDTQYF
v_call: TRBV15; j_call: TRBJ2-7; clone_size: .; d_call: TRBD1; cdr3_nt: TGTGCCACCAGCAGAGACAGGGGGCTATACGAGCAGTACTTC; cdr3_aa: CATSRDRGLYEQYF
v_call: TRBV12-5; j_call: TRBJ1-6; clone_size: .; d_call: TRBD1; cdr3_nt: TGTGCTAGTGGTTATGGACAGGGGGGCTCACCCCTCCACTTT; cdr3_aa: CASGYGQGGSPLHF
v_call: TRBV19; j_call: TRBJ1-1; clone_size: .; d_call: .; cdr3_nt: TGTGCCAGTAGTAACCCGGGGGGGGCCCACACTGAAGCTTTCTTT; cdr3_aa: CASSNPGGAHTEAFF
v_call: TRBV27; j_call: TRBJ2-5; clone_size: few; d_call: TRBD2; cdr3_nt: TGTGCCAGCAGCGGGGGGGGACTAGCGGGGGGGCCGAGGGAGACCCAGTACTTC; cdr3_aa: CASSGGGLAGGPRETQYF
v_call: TRBV7-8; j_call: TRBJ1-1; clone_size: .; d_call: .; cdr3_nt: TGTGCCAGCAGCACCGGGGGACGGCTGAACACTGAAGCTTTCTTT; cdr3_aa: CASSTGGRLNTEAFF
v_call: TRBV6-6; j_call: TRBJ2-7; clone_size: .; d_call: .; cdr3_nt: TGTGCCAGCAGTTACGGAGAGGTGCGGGATAGTCTGTACTTC; cdr3_aa: CASSYGEVRDSLYF
v_call: TRBV28; j_call: TRBJ2-5; clone_size: .; d_call: TRBD1; cdr3_nt: TGTGCCAGCATAGGAGCAGACAGGGAGCCCTGGGGGACCCAGTACTTC; cdr3_aa: CASIGADREPWGTQYF
v_call: TRBV6-6; j_call: TRBJ1-1; clone_size: .; d_call: .; cdr3_nt: TGTGCCAGCAGTTACTCGGAGGGGCTGAACACTGAAGCTTTCTTT; cdr3_aa: CASSYSEGLNTEAFF
v_call: TRBV5-1; j_call: TRBJ2-5; clone_size: .; d_call: TRBD2; cdr3_nt: TGCGCCAGCAGCTTCCGCGGGGGACCTCAAGAGACCCAGTACTTC; cdr3_aa: CASSFRGGPQETQYF
v_call: TRBV7-6; j_call: TRBJ1-6; clone_size: .; d_call: TRBD1; cdr3_nt: TGTGCCAGCAGCTCAATGGACAGGGGAAATTCACCCCTCCACTTT; cdr3_aa: CASSSMDRGNSPLHF
v_call: TRBV14; j_call: TRBJ1-1; clone_size: few; d_call: .; cdr3_nt: TGTGCCAGCAGCCAAGAGAAGATTTACTCAACTGAAGCTTTCTTT; cdr3_aa: CASSQEKIYSTEAFF
v_call: TRBV6-1; j_call: TRBJ2-7; clone_size: few; d_call: TRBD1; cdr3_nt: TGTGCCACCGTACAGGGGCCCTCCTACGAGCAGTACTTC; cdr3_aa: CATVQGPSYEQYF
v_call: TRBV6-4; j_call: TRBJ2-7; clone_size: few; d_call: TRBD2; cdr3_nt: TGTGCCAGCAGTGTTAGCGGGGGCCCCTACGAGCAGTACTTC; cdr3_aa: CASSVSGGPYEQYF
v_call: TRBV23-1; j_call: TRBJ2-1; clone_size: .; d_call: .; cdr3_nt: TGCGCCAGCAGTCAGGAGAGGAACAGGAGAAACAATGAGCAGTTCTTC; cdr3_aa: CASSQERNRRNNEQFF
v_call: TRBV7-2; j_call: TRBJ2-7; clone_size: .; d_call: .; cdr3_nt: TGTGCCAGCAGCTTTTTGACAGGAGGCTTCTACGAGCAGTACTTC; cdr3_aa: CASSFLTGGFYEQYF
v_call: TRBV2; j_call: TRBJ2-5; clone_size: .; d_call: TRBD2; cdr3_nt: TGTGCCAGCAATTACGGGACTAGCGGGGGAGAGTACCAAGAGACCCAGTACTTC; cdr3_aa: CASNYGTSGGEYQETQYF
v_call: TRBV19; j_call: TRBJ2-7; clone_size: .; d_call: TRBD1; cdr3_nt: TGTGCCAGTAGTATGGGGGACAGGGGTACCTACGAGCAGTACTTC; cdr3_aa: CASSMGDRGTYEQYF
v_call: TRBV7-9; j_call: TRBJ1-5; clone_size: .; d_call: .; cdr3_nt: TGTGCCAGCAGCTTAGCCACAGGTAGCAATCAGCCCCAGCATTTT; cdr3_aa: CASSLATGSNQPQHF
v_call: TRBV7-3; j_call: TRBJ1-6; clone_size: .; d_call: .; cdr3_nt: TGTGCCAGCAGCGACCGGGGGGGGCCAAATTCACCCCTCCACTTT; cdr3_aa: CASSDRGGPNSPLHF
v_call: TRBV5-6; j_call: TRBJ1-1; clone_size: once; d_call: TRBD1; cdr3_nt: TGTGCCAGCAGCTTGGAAGTCCTGACAGGGGAGTTGAACACTGAAGCTTTCTTT; cdr3_aa: CASSLEVLTGELNTEAFF
v_call: TRBV5-1; j_call: TRBJ2-1; clone_size: few; d_call: TRBD2; cdr3_nt: TGCGCCAGCAGCTTGGCTCCGGCTAGCGGGGGTAACTACAATGAGCAGTTCTTC; cdr3_aa: CASSLAPASGGNYNEQFF
v_call: TRBV5-6; j_call: TRBJ1-6; clone_size: .; d_call: TRBD1; cdr3_nt: TGTGCCAGCAGCGTGCAGGGGGCGAGAAAGTACTCACCCCTCCACTTT; cdr3_aa: CASSVQGARKYSPLHF
v_call: TRBV25-1; j_call: TRBJ2-7; clone_size: .; d_call: .; cdr3_nt: TGTGCCAGCACTGGGGACTTGGGACAGCGAGCCTACGAGCAGTACTTC; cdr3_aa: CASTGDLGQRAYEQYF